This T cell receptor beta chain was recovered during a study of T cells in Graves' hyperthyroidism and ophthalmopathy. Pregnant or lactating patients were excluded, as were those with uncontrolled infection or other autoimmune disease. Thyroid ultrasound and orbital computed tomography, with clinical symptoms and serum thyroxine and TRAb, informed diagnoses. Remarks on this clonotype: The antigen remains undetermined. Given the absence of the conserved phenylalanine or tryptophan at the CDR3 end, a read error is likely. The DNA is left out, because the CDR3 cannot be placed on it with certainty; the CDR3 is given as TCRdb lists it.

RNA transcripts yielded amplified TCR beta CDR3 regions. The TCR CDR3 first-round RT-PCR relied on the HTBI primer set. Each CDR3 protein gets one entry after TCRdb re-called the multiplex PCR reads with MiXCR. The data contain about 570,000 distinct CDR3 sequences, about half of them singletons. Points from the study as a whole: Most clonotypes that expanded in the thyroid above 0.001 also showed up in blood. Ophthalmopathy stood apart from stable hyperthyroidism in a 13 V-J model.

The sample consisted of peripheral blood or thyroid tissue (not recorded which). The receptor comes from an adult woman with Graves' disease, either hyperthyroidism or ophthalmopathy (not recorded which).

This CDR3 reads CASSLLSGV. The chain carries TRBV12-3 or TRBV12-4 and TRBJ1-6. Ends included, the CDR3 has 9 residues.